Below, 26 T cell receptor beta chains from the same sample are listed, as sequenced in a study of blood T cell repertoires in COVID-19. Sequencing used immunoSEQ multiplex PCR; TCRdb keeps in-frame clones, though not all of them. The data hold hundreds of thousands of clones, with 87% observed a single time. The sample was PBMCs or T cells enriched from blood (not recorded which). These TCRs come from a woman aged 30 to 39 with acute COVID-19.

The chain joins TRBV28 to TRBJ1-5, with D tentatively TRBD1 (6 bases). CDR1 and CDR2 from the germline V gene are MDHEN and SYDVKM. The germline V and J ends were trimmed by 5 bases and 4 bases, with 18 bases remaining between them. CDR3 length equals 16 residues. For the CDR3, the DNA is TGTGCCAGCAGTCTAGAGGGACGCAGGGGTAATCAGCCCCAGCATTTT. Its translation: CASSLEGRRGNQPQHF. Looking up the rest from reference TRBV28 and TRBJ1-5 gives the full variable domain: DVKVTQSSRYLVKRTGEKVFLECVQDMDHENMFWYRQDPGLGLRLIYFSYDVKMKEKGDIPEGYSVSREKKERFSLILESASTNQTSMYLCASSLEGRRGNQPQHFGDGTRLSIL.

The chain uses TRBV4-2 and TRBJ1-3, with TRBD1 matching over 7 bases. Germline V gene data show CDR1 as LGHNA and CDR2 as YNFKEQ. The CDR3 covers 17 residues. Trimming at V came to 0 bases and at J to 4 bases, leaving 9 bases not matched to a gene. This chain's CDR3 is CASSQEHLGQLGNTIYF. CDR3 DNA: TGTGCCAGCAGCCAAGAACACCTGGGACAGCTGGGAAACACCATATATTTT.

The chain couples TRBV9 to TRBJ1-3; the D is unclear. The germline V gene encodes CDR1 SGDLS and CDR2 YYNGEE. V lost 0 bases and J lost 7, with 17 bases in between. The CDR3 is 16 residues long. This CDR3 reads CASSVGGGPLGNTIYF. The CDR3 DNA sequence: TGTGCCAGCAGCGTAGGAGGAGGACCCTTAGGGAACACCATATATTTT. The full variable domain, its missing parts supplied by reference TRBV9 and TRBJ1-3, is DSGVTQTPKHLITATGQRVTLRCSPRSGDLSVYWYQQSLDQGLQFLIQYYNGEERAKGNILERFSAQQFPDLHSELNLSSLELGDSALYFCASSVGGGPLGNTIYFGEGSWLTVV.

This rearrangement joins TRBV28 to TRBJ1-2; perhaps TRBD1 as D (5 bases). The V and J ends lost 8 bases and 0 bases respectively, with 10 bases between them. Germline-derived CDR1 and CDR2 are MDHEN and SYDVKM. The CDR3 is 13 residues long. The CDR3: CASVRDPNYGYTF. As DNA, the CDR3 is TGTGCCAGCGTCAGGGATCCTAACTATGGCTACACCTTC.

This chain links TRBV4-1 with TRBJ2-3; D unclear. The CDR3 runs 16 residues. Germline values: CDR1 MGHRA, CDR2 YSYEKL. The V end lost 0 bases, the J end lost 0 bases, and 10 bases lay between the germline ends. CDR3 amino acids: CASSQEWSLSTDTQYF. CDR3 DNA: TGCGCCAGCAGCCAAGAGTGGAGCCTGAGCACAGATACGCAGTATTTT.

The chain recombines TRBV11-1 with TRBJ2-1, with a weak D call TRBD1 (5 bases). V dropped 2 bases and J dropped 9 bases, with 11 bases sitting between them. CDR3 length: 13 residues. Germline-derived CDR1 and CDR2 are SGHAT and FQDESV (reference sequence). The CDR3 is CASSLMAGIEQFF. The CDR3 region has the DNA TGTGCCAGCAGCTTAATGGCAGGGATTGAGCAGTTCTTC. Full variable domain (rest looked up from reference TRBV11-1 and TRBJ2-1): EAEVAQSPRYKITEKSQAVAFWCDPISGHATLYWYRQILGQGPELLVQFQDESVVDDSQLPKDRFSAERLKGVDSTLKIQPAELGDSAMYLCASSLMAGIEQFFGPGTRLTVL.

The table lists this clone with a count of one. The V gene is TRBV19, the J gene TRBJ1-5, with 10 nucleotides matching TRBD1. The germline V gene encodes CDR1 LNHDA and CDR2 SQIVND (reference sequence). J gave up 4 bases and V 4 bases, and 4 bases lay outside the gene matches. The CDR3 contains 15 residues. The CDR3 DNA follows: TGTGCCAGTAGTACCTGGACAGGGGGAAATCAGCCCCAGCATTTT. Translation gives CASSTWTGGNQPQHF.

This clone was picked up one time. The chain couples TRBV4-1 to TRBJ2-7, with a weak D call TRBD1 (7 bases). This CDR3 has 15 amino acids. V was trimmed by 1 base and J by 2 bases, leaving 12 bases between them. Germline-derived CDR1 and CDR2 are MGHRA and YSYEKL. The CDR3 sequence: CASSQAARGAYEQYF. The CDR3, as DNA: TGCGCCAGCAGCCAAGCGGCCAGGGGGGCCTACGAGCAGTACTTC.

The CDR3, as DNA: TGTGCCAGCAGTCCAGGACAGGGTTTTTATTCCACTGAAGCTTTCTTT. This gives the protein CASSPGQGFYSTEAFF. The chain recombines TRBV28 with TRBJ1-1; 8 positions agree with TRBD1. Germline V gene lookup returns CDR1 MDHEN and CDR2 SYDVKM. This CDR3 has 16 residues. V trimming: 5 bases; J trimming: 4 bases; junction bases outside the gene matches: 12.

The chain carries TRBV18 and TRBJ2-1, with TRBD2 matching 8 bases. Trimming removed 3 bases from V and 6 bases from J; junction bases left unmatched: 4. Germline values: CDR1 KGHSH, CDR2 LQKENI. The length of the CDR3 is 14 residues. The CDR3 DNA reads as TGTGCCAGCTCACCTCTAGCGGGCATCAATGAGCAGTTCTTC. As protein: CASSPLAGINEQFF.

The V gene is TRBV6-2 or TRBV6-3, the J gene TRBJ1-5; 10 bases line up with TRBD1. Unmatched junction bases numbered 7, after V lost 2 bases and J lost 3 bases. From germline, CDR1 is MNHEY and CDR2 SVGEGT. This CDR3 region has 17 residues. Here the CDR3 DNA reads TGTGCCAGCAGTTACGAGACGGGACAGGGGTTCAATCAGCCCCAGCATTTT. Its translation: CASSYETGQGFNQPQHF.

The table lists this clone with a few counts. The V and J genes are TRBV2 and TRBJ1-1; D is unclear. The CDR3 is made up of 13 amino acids. Trimming left V 8 bases short and J 2 bases short, with 12 bases between. Germline CDR1 SNHLY, CDR2 FYNNEI. The DNA for the CDR3 is TGTGCCAGCGGAGAGTACACCAACACTGAAGCTTTCTTT. Encoded protein: CASGEYTNTEAFF.

This rearrangement joins TRBV27 to TRBJ2-7; 9 nucleotides agree with TRBD1. The germline V gene encodes CDR1 MNHEY and CDR2 SMNVEV (reference sequence). This CDR3 spans 16 amino acids. V lost 5 bases and J lost 0; bases outside the gene matches: 8. The CDR3 loop is CASSTLWGQGSYEQYF. In DNA form, the CDR3 reads TGTGCCAGCAGTACCCTCTGGGGACAGGGCTCCTACGAGCAGTACTTC.

The chain links TRBV7-9 to TRBJ1-3; 7 bases are a match to TRBD1. Germline CDR1 and CDR2: SEHNR and FQNEAQ (reference sequence). V lost 5 bases and J lost 0; bases outside the gene matches: 10. The CDR3 runs 17 residues. CDR3: CASSRRQGGFSGNTIYF. The DNA for the CDR3 is TGTGCCAGCAGCCGCCGACAGGGAGGCTTCTCTGGAAACACCATATATTTT.

V is TRBV5-4 and J is TRBJ1-4; unclear D gene. Trimming took off 4 bases at V and 0 bases at J, with 7 bases between the two ends. Germline loops: CDR1 SGHNT, CDR2 YYREEE (reference sequence). The CDR3 is 14 amino acids. In nucleotides, the CDR3 is TGTGCCAGCAGCCCACTTCCAACTAATGAAAAACTGTTTTTT. This encodes CASSPLPTNEKLFF.

This chain joins TRBV5-1 and TRBJ2-7; D ambiguous. CDR1 SGHRS and CDR2 YFSETQ come from the germline V gene. V shed 4 bases and J shed 5 bases, with 10 bases lying between them. The CDR3 sequence is 12 residues long. CDR3 coding DNA: TGCGCCAGCAGCGACGCGGTCGACGAGCAGTACTTC. This translates into CASSDAVDEQYF.

The chain links TRBV28 to TRBJ1-4, with D unresolved. CDR3 length: 13 residues. Germline V CDR1 and CDR2: MDHEN, SYDVKM. With 2 bases removed from V and 8 bases from J, the gap between germline ends came to 9 bases. The chain's CDR3 is CASSLTEEEKLFF. CDR3 DNA: TGTGCCAGCAGTTTAACGGAGGAGGAAAAACTGTTTTTT.

The chain carries TRBV7-3 and TRBJ1-2, with D possibly being TRBD1 (6 bases). The CDR3 length is 14 residues. V was cut by 4 bases and J by 6 bases, with 15 bases left in between. Germline-derived CDR1 and CDR2 are SGHTA and FQGTGA. The CDR3 bases are TGTGCCAGCAGCTCCCGCAGGGGATCCGATGGCTACACCTTC. This sequence encodes CASSSRRGSDGYTF.

The chain recombines TRBV29-1 with TRBJ2-1; 7 bases are shared with TRBD2. CDR3 length: 12 residues. From germline, CDR1 is SQVTM and CDR2 ANQGSEA. Trimming cost V 7 bases and J 4 bases; bases outside gene matches: 4. The CDR3 region is CSADSGYNEQFF. In nucleotides, the CDR3 is TGCAGCGCCGATAGCGGGTACAATGAGCAGTTCTTC.

Only one count was recorded for this clone. This chain uses TRBV9 with TRBJ2-7; 9 nucleotides align to TRBD2. This CDR3 spans 15 amino acids. Unmatched junction bases numbered 3, after V lost 0 bases and J lost 2 bases. The germline V gene has CDR1 SGDLS and CDR2 YYNGEE. The CDR3 DNA follows: TGTGCCAGCAGCGTAGACCCTAGCGGGGCCTACGAGCAGTACTTC. This codes for CASSVDPSGAYEQYF. Based on the CDR3 plus reference TRBV9 and TRBJ2-7, the full variable domain is DSGVTQTPKHLITATGQRVTLRCSPRSGDLSVYWYQQSLDQGLQFLIQYYNGEERAKGNILERFSAQQFPDLHSELNLSSLELGDSALYFCASSVDPSGAYEQYFGPGTRLTVT.

The chain is built from TRBV7-9 and TRBJ1-4; D call uncertain. Trimming removed 8 bases from V and 4 bases from J, with 14 bases in between. The CDR3 extends over 14 amino acids. Germline lookup yields CDR1 SEHNR and CDR2 FQNEAQ (reference sequence). CDR3 sequence reads: CASVGPEGNEKLFF. The CDR3 DNA follows: TGTGCCAGCGTAGGTCCGGAGGGTAATGAAAAACTGTTTTTT.

V and J are TRBV6-5 and TRBJ1-4, with 8 positions matching TRBD1. This CDR3 spans 16 amino acids. Per the germline V gene, CDR1 is MNHEY and CDR2 is SVGAGI. With V trimmed by 3 bases and J by 7 bases, 10 bases remained unmatched. This CDR3 is CASSYIGGQGGEKLFF. The DNA for the CDR3 is TGTGCCAGCAGTTATATCGGAGGACAGGGAGGTGAAAAACTGTTTTTT.

The chain joins TRBV27 to TRBJ2-3; D is possibly TRBD1 (6 bases). The germline gives CDR1 MNHEY, CDR2 SMNVEV (reference sequence). The CDR3 totals 17 residues. Trimming left V 5 bases short and J 7 bases short, with 25 bases between. CDR3 DNA sequence: TGTGCCAGCAGTGGTTACGACAGGACCCTCAAAGTAAATACGCAGTATTTT. Its protein product is CASSGYDRTLKVNTQYF.

This clone is a singleton in its sample. This chain uses TRBV7-3 with TRBJ1-1; no clear D. Germline V gene data show CDR1 as SGHTA and CDR2 as FQGTGA. V lost 3 bases and J 1 base, leaving 6 bases between the germline ends. The CDR3 is 13 amino acids. In nucleotides, the CDR3 is TGTGCCAGCAGCTTCCGGGGGAACACTGAAGCTTTCTTT. Residues: CASSFRGNTEAFF.

The rearrangement links TRBV6-5 to TRBJ2-5, with TRBD2 matching 8 bases. Per germline, CDR1 MNHEY and CDR2 SVGAGI. The J segment lost 1 base and the V segment lost 8 bases, leaving 9 bases of the junction unmatched. The CDR3 extends over 15 amino acids. The CDR3, as DNA: TGTGCCAGCGCCCGGGGGGGAGGGCCCCAAGAGACCCAGTACTTC. Its translation: CASARGGGPQETQYF.

This clone appeared a few times. The chain is built from TRBV12-3 or TRBV12-4 and TRBJ1-1; no clear D gene. The V and J ends lost 8 bases and 2 bases respectively, with 6 bases between them. This CDR3 contains 11 residues. The CDR3 loop reads CASPGNTEAFF. The CDR3 bases are TGTGCCAGCCCGGGAAACACTGAAGCTTTCTTT.